Detailed here is one TCR beta chain. The antigen remains undetermined. The method was immunoSEQ multiplex PCR; TCRdb's version includes in-frame clones alone and lacks a portion of them. Here the sample spans 550,000 to 850,000 clones, roughly 72% being singletons. These data belong to a study of shared clonotypes between healthy human individuals. Study-level information: Aged 18 to 49, the donors were a couple of women and a few men.

General study points: Non-shared clonotypes had lower generation probabilities than those shared by all four donors. Among donors, clonotype sharing was expected to be affected by sequencing depth.

V lost 2 bases, J lost 8 bases, and 12 bases lay in between. CDR3 length: 12 residues. Germline values: CDR1 GTSNPN, CDR2 SVGIG (reference sequence). V gene TRBV30 combines with J gene TRBJ1-2; D uncertain. The receptor's source is a woman aged 30 to 39 in good health. The sequencing input was memory CD4+ T cells sorted from blood. Subset in this sample: CD45RA-negative fraction. DNA for the CDR3: TGTGCCTGGAGTCCCCTGAGGGAGGGCTACACCTTC. It is translated as CAWSPLREGYTF.